This record looks at one TCR beta chain sequence and its context. Its matching antigen is unknown. The V gene's germline CDR1 is SGHTS and CDR2 YDEGEE. V trimming: 3 bases; J trimming: 0 bases; junction bases outside the gene matches: 4. The CDR3 extends over 15 amino acids. This entry is derived from a study of cytomegalovirus exposure and HLA in healthy donors. Study results and limitations: For most TCR beta V segments, an earlier analysis put the productive rate at about 90% or about 30% of the time. The later analysis indicated that the majority of CMV-associated TCR beta chains appeared HLA-restricted.

Everyone who donated was a healthy bone marrow donor. The PCR contained 60 Vbeta and 13 Jbeta primers. Here immunoSEQ multiplex PCR was the method, and the copy in TCRdb shows in-frame clones only, minus some. The sample lists roughly 150,000 clones, 80% occurring once. The TCR sequence derives from a woman between 40 and 50 years old in good health and CMV-seronegative. The rearrangement links TRBV5-8 to TRBJ2-3, with 7 bases aligning to TRBD2. Sequences were obtained from PBMCs. The CDR3 reads CASSSTSFSTDTQYF. The CDR3 nucleotides are TGTGCCAGCAGCTCGACTAGCTTTAGCACAGATACGCAGTATTTT.